This record covers a single TCR beta chain. The immunoSEQ assay was v3.0, run at survey level. Assay used: immunoSEQ multiplex PCR; TCRdb lists only in-frame clones, some missing. The sample lists some 25,000 clones; 70% to 90% were seen once. V was trimmed by 0 bases and J by 0 bases, leaving 6 bases between them. Germline V gene lookup returns CDR1 SGHRS and CDR2 YFSETQ. This CDR3 contains 14 residues. This record belongs to a study of long-term antiretroviral therapy in people with HIV. The sequence was collected from a woman in her twenties or thirties with HIV. Material: unsorted PBMCs, obtained 1.9 years after starting antiretroviral therapy. This chain connects TRBV5-1 to TRBJ1-1; D gene uncertain. CDR3 sequence (DNA): TGCGCCAGCAGCTTGGGACTTATGAACACTGAAGCTTTCTTT. Translated: CASSLGLMNTEAFF.